Here is one TCR beta chain with its context. Per the germline V gene, CDR1 is SGHDN and CDR2 is FVKESK. V lost 3 bases and J lost 6; bases outside the gene matches: 11. The CDR3 has 18 residues. These data belong to a study of blood T cell repertoires in COVID-19. Here immunoSEQ multiplex PCR was the method, and the copy in TCRdb shows in-frame clones only, minus some. This repertoire shows around 300,000 clones, approximately 85% found once; its top ten account for roughly 7.8%. Material for sequencing was peripheral blood. This TCR derives from a human donor in a cohort sampled during active COVID-19. The V gene is TRBV14, the J gene TRBJ2-2; TRBD1 aligns across 12 bases. The CDR3 loop reads CASSHWDRGLFLPGELFF. CDR3 in DNA: TGTGCCAGCAGCCACTGGGACAGGGGGCTGTTTCTCCCCGGGGAGCTGTTTTTT.